The 17 T cell receptor beta chains reported below all come from one sample, sequenced in a study of glioma-infiltrating T cells. TCR alpha and beta CDR3 regions were amplified from RNA using iRepertoire nested multiplex PCR. One entry per CDR3 protein, called by TCRdb with MiXCR from the multiplex PCR reads. Seen here are a few hundred thousand distinct CDR3 sequences, around 45% observed once, and the top ten hold around 11%. The sequencing input was glioma tissue, nonneoplastic brain tissue, or PBMCs (not recorded which). The receptors come from a human donor with low-grade glioma or glioblastoma, undergoing nonglioma brain surgery, or in good health (not recorded which).

The chain is built from TRBV28 and TRBJ1-1; possible D gene TRBD1, 6 bases. Germline CDR1 and CDR2: MDHEN and SYDVKM. V was shortened by 9 bases and J by 7 bases, with 18 bases between the two germline ends. The CDR3 totals 13 residues. The CDR3 DNA sequence: TGTGCCAGAATATTTCTCAGGGGAAATGAAGCTTTCTTT. The encoded protein is CARIFLRGNEAFF. Combining the CDR3 with reference TRBV28 and TRBJ1-1 gives the whole variable domain DVKVTQSSRYLVKRTGEKVFLECVQDMDHENMFWYRQDPGLGLRLIYFSYDVKMKEKGDIPEGYSVSREKKERFSLILESASTNQTSMYLCARIFLRGNEAFFGQGTRLTVV.

This clonotype has at least ten counts. The rearrangement joins TRBV20-1 to TRBJ2-5, with a possible D match to TRBD2 (6 bases). Germline assignment: CDR1 DFQATT and CDR2 SNEGSKA (reference sequence). The V end was cut by 1 base, the J end by 4 bases, with 13 bases between. This CDR3 spans 14 amino acids. CDR3 DNA: TGCAGTGCTAGAGGAGGGTGGGAGGCAGAGACCCAGTACTTC. This translates into CSARGGWEAETQYF.

A few counts support this clonotype. The J gene is TRBJ1-1, the V gene TRBV4-2; maybe TRBD1 (5 bases). Per the germline V gene, CDR1 is LGHNA and CDR2 is YNFKEQ. The CDR3 sequence is 16 residues long. V lost 4 bases and J lost 1, with 16 bases in between. The CDR3 reads CASSRPRRGSNTEAFF. For the CDR3, the DNA is TGTGCCAGCAGCCGACCTCGTAGGGGTTCGAACACTGAAGCTTTCTTT.

The V and J genes are TRBV10-3 and TRBJ2-5; 12 nucleotides agree with TRBD2. The trim removed 4 bases at V and 4 bases at J, leaving 7 bases unmatched. The CDR3 covers 16 residues. Germline CDR1 reads ENHRY; CDR2 reads SYGVKD. The CDR3 loop is CAISVSGGLAGETQYF. The DNA for the CDR3 is TGTGCCATCAGTGTGTCAGGGGGACTAGCGGGAGAGACCCAGTACTTC.

As concerns this clonotype: At one boundary the junction diverges from the germline segment, which might be a read error. The rearrangement links TRBV20-1 to TRBJ2-2, with 11 bases matching TRBD2. The germline CDR1 and CDR2 sequences are DFQATT and SNEGSKA (reference sequence). CDR3 size: 14 residues. This CDR3 is CSAPSGGNTRELFF. In nucleotides, the CDR3 is TGCAGTGCTCCTAGCGGGGGGAACACCAGGGAGCTGTTTTTT.

This clonotype appeared a few times. The chain links TRBV11-2 to TRBJ2-3, with TRBD2 matching 8 bases. This CDR3 is built from 14 residues. Germline lookup yields CDR1 SGHAT and CDR2 FQNNGV. Trimming removed 0 bases from V and 6 bases from J; junction bases left unmatched: 2. The CDR3 protein is CASSLELAADTQYF. CDR3 DNA sequence: TGTGCCAGCAGCTTAGAACTAGCGGCCGATACGCAGTATTTT.

There are a few counts of this clonotype. The chain employs TRBV7-2 and TRBJ1-6; no clear D gene. V was trimmed by 2 bases and J by 7 bases, leaving 3 bases between them. Per germline, CDR1 SGHTA and CDR2 FQGNSA. The CDR3 consists of 12 residues. CDR3: CASSLNNSPLHF. Written as DNA, the CDR3 is TGTGCCAGCAGCTTAAACAATTCACCCCTCCACTTT.

The chain links TRBV11-2 to TRBJ2-7; 8 nucleotides agree with TRBD1. The CDR3 spans 15 residues. V dropped 5 bases and J dropped 2; count of bases not matched to a gene: 8. Germline values: CDR1 SGHAT, CDR2 FQNNGV. The CDR3 protein is CASSVGTGNTYEQYF. Here the CDR3 DNA reads TGTGCCAGCAGCGTAGGGACAGGTAATACCTACGAGCAGTACTTC. Looking up the rest from reference TRBV11-2 and TRBJ2-7 gives the full variable domain: EAGVAQSPRYKIIEKRQSVAFWCNPISGHATLYWYQQILGQGPKLLIQFQNNGVVDDSQLPKDRFSAERLKGVDSTLKIQPAKLEDSAVYLCASSVGTGNTYEQYFGPGTRLTVT.

CDR3 sequence: CASSGTRAPNSGEQYF. In DNA, the CDR3 is TGTGCCAGCAGCGGGACTAGAGCACCCAACTCGGGGGAGCAGTACTTC. V is TRBV9 and J is TRBJ2-7; 7 nucleotides agree with TRBD2. Per germline, CDR1 SGDLS and CDR2 YYNGEE. CDR3 length equals 16 residues. V lost 3 bases and J lost 7; bases outside the gene matches: 16.

This clonotype occurred many times. This chain links TRBV6-1 with TRBJ1-2; no reliable D call. V lost 2 bases, J lost 6 bases, and 10 bases lay in between. This CDR3 has 13 residues. Germline values: CDR1 MNHNS, CDR2 SASEGT. CDR3 in DNA: TGTGCCAGCAGTGAACAGCCTACGGATGGCTACACCTTC. It encodes CASSEQPTDGYTF.

V is TRBV7-9 and J is TRBJ2-7, with D hard to call. Looked up from germline, CDR1 is SEHNR and CDR2 is FQNEAQ (reference sequence). With 2 bases removed from V and 7 bases from J, the gap between germline ends came to 12 bases. This CDR3 comprises 13 residues. The CDR3: CASSLLNFWEQYF. The CDR3 bases are TGTGCCAGCAGCTTATTGAACTTCTGGGAGCAGTACTTC.

The chain couples TRBV4-1 to TRBJ1-5; TRBD1 matches at 9 bases. The CDR3 is 16 residues long. The germline V gene encodes CDR1 MGHRA and CDR2 YSYEKL. After removal of 0 bases from V and 4 bases from J, the junction contained 4 bases not matched to a gene. The CDR3 spells CASSQDYRGRNQPQHF. The CDR3 DNA is TGCGCCAGCAGCCAAGATTACAGGGGGCGAAATCAGCCCCAGCATTTT.

The sample holds many counts of this clonotype. The J gene is TRBJ2-3, the V gene TRBV12-3 or TRBV12-4, with D possibly matching TRBD1 (6 bases). This CDR3 has 14 amino acids. Trimming left V 6 bases short and J 1 base short, with 11 bases between. The CDR3 sequence is CASSPGTRTDTQYF. The CDR3 region has the DNA TGTGCCAGCAGCCCCGGGACACGCACAGATACGCAGTATTTT.

The gene calls are TRBV2 and TRBJ1-1; D not resolved. V dropped 8 bases and J dropped 3 bases, with 13 bases sitting between them. Germline lookup yields CDR1 SNHLY and CDR2 FYNNEI. This CDR3 is built from 13 residues. CDR3 sequence: CASPRRQDTEAFF. The DNA of the CDR3 is TGTGCCAGCCCTCGCCGTCAGGACACTGAAGCTTTCTTT.

V usage is TRBV6-2 or TRBV6-3 and J usage is TRBJ1-6; 7 nucleotides line up with TRBD1. Losses at the gene ends were 6 bases for V and 10 bases for J; bases not matched to a gene: 12. The CDR3 consists of 15 residues. Germline CDR1 is MNHEY and CDR2 is SVGEGT. This chain's CDR3 is CASSFTTGPRSPLHF. In DNA, the CDR3 is TGTGCCAGCAGCTTCACGACAGGGCCGCGCTCACCCCTCCACTTT.

The chain has TRBV20-1 and TRBJ2-2; D may correspond to TRBD1 or TRBD2 (5 bases each). Germline-derived CDR1 and CDR2 are DFQATT and SNEGSKA (reference sequence). Trimming shortened V by 0 bases and J by 7 bases, and 18 bases separated the two germline ends. The CDR3 has 16 residues. The CDR3 nucleotides read TGCAGTGCTAGAGACAGGGACCGAATTTTCGTCGGGGAGCTGTTTTTT. Amino acids: CSARDRDRIFVGELFF.

The chain recombines TRBV13 with TRBJ2-3; 12 nucleotides match TRBD2. The CDR3 has 16 amino acids. The trim removed 2 bases at V and 5 bases at J, leaving 5 bases unmatched. Germline lookup yields CDR1 PRHDT and CDR2 FYEKMQ (reference sequence). CDR3 protein: CASSLRLAGVKDTQYF. CDR3 nucleotides: TGTGCCAGCAGCTTACGACTAGCGGGAGTGAAAGATACGCAGTATTTT.